The rows below give T cell receptor beta chains drawn from one sample of a study of memory CD4+ T cells and cytomegalovirus serostatus. TCRdb's table, derived via immunoSEQ multiplex PCR, lists solely in-frame clones and lacks some. The sample carries 45,000 to 60,000 clones, around 83% recorded once. The specimen was memory CD4+ T cells from blood. These receptors came from an adult in good health and CMV-seropositive. The CDR3 runs from the conserved cysteine through the conserved F or W. A D gene is named only where the DNA matches it firmly. Clone size is given for some rows only: seen once, a few or many times, or a class if the clone is expanded.

>TRBJ2-2|14|TRBV6-5|-|-
CASSFYRDTGELFF
TGTGCCAGCAGTTTCTACAGGGACACCGGGGAGCTGTTTTTT
>TRBJ1-5|14|TRBV6-5|-|-
CASSPWGSNQPQHF
TGTGCCAGCAGCCCTTGGGGGAGCAATCAGCCCCAGCATTTT
>TRBJ1-1|15|TRBV28|-|-
CASSLTGPSDTEAFF
TGTGCCAGCAGTCTGACCGGGCCCTCGGACACTGAAGCTTTCTTT
>TRBJ2-6|19|TRBV18|-|-
CASSLQDRSFNSGANVLTF
TGTGCCAGCTCACTACAGGACCGTAGTTTTAACTCTGGGGCCAACGTCCTGACTTTC
>TRBJ2-2|14|TRBV11-2|-|-
CASSFTITGGELFF
TGTGCCAGCAGCTTTACCATCACAGGGGGGGAGCTGTTTTTT
>TRBJ1-2|13|TRBV6-1|-|-
CASSDQQVYGYTF
TGTGCCAGCAGTGATCAGCAGGTCTATGGCTACACCTTC
>TRBJ1-1|14|TRBV5-4|few|-
CASSPAGSATEAFF
TGTGCCAGCAGCCCGGCGGGGTCTGCCACTGAAGCTTTCTTT
>TRBJ2-4|13|TRBV7-6|-|TRBD1
CASSTGQGRIQYF
TGTGCCAGCAGCACGGGACAGGGTAGGATTCAGTACTTC
>TRBJ2-7|15|TRBV6-6|-|TRBD1
CASSYRDRTSYEQYF
TGTGCCAGCAGTTACCGGGACAGGACCTCCTACGAGCAGTACTTC
>TRBJ2-7|14|TRBV5-5|-|-
CASSLSIDSYEQYF
TGTGCCAGCAGCTTGTCGATTGATTCCTACGAGCAGTACTTC
>TRBJ1-5|13|TRBV28|-|-
CASDGGPDQPQHF
TGTGCCAGCGACGGAGGGCCGGATCAGCCCCAGCATTTT
>TRBJ1-1|15|TRBV7-2|-|-
CASSLQVLSSSEAFF
TGTGCCAGCAGCCTCCAGGTCCTGAGTAGCTCTGAAGCTTTCTTT
>TRBJ2-1|14|TRBV6-5|-|-
CASSSRGQTFEQFF
TGTGCCAGCAGTTCCCGGGGCCAAACGTTTGAGCAGTTCTTC
>TRBJ2-7|15|TRBV4-1|once|-
CASSRQTGTTYEQYF
TGCGCCAGCAGCCGACAGACAGGAACAACATACGAGCAGTACTTC
>TRBJ1-2|13|TRBV7-2|-|-
CASSLGQYYGYTF
TGTGCCAGCAGCTTAGGACAGTACTATGGCTACACCTTC
>TRBJ1-2|13|TRBV4-3|-|-
CASSRTGLRGYTF
TGCGCCAGCAGCCGAACAGGTCTTCGGGGCTACACCTTC
>TRBJ2-2|13|TRBV4-3|few|-
CASSPRGSGELFF
TGCGCCAGCAGCCCACGGGGGAGCGGGGAGCTGTTTTTT
>TRBJ2-1|15|TRBV18|-|TRBD2
CASSPRNGGFNEQFF
TGTGCCAGCTCACCACGGAACGGGGGGTTTAATGAGCAGTTCTTC
>TRBJ1-2|13|TRBV6-6|-|TRBD1
CASSYDRDYGYTF
TGTGCCAGCAGTTACGACAGGGACTATGGCTACACCTTC
>TRBJ1-5|13|TRBV6-1|-|-
CASSETWRGAQHF
TGTGCCAGCAGTGAAACCTGGCGGGGGGCCCAGCATTTT
>TRBJ1-4|14|TRBV2|-|-
CASREDSTNEKLFF
TGTGCCAGCAGGGAGGACTCAACTAATGAAAAACTGTTTTTT
>TRBJ1-4|13|TRBV11-2|-|-
CASSLQGRGVLFF
TGTGCCAGCAGCTTACAGGGGAGAGGGGTACTGTTTTTT
>TRBJ1-2|14|TRBV28|-|-
CASSLGVGGYGYTF
TGTGCCAGCAGCCTGGGGGTGGGCGGCTATGGCTACACCTTC
>TRBJ1-3|17|TRBV7-2|-|-
CASSLTSLDASGNTIYF
TGTGCCAGCAGCTTAACGAGTTTAGACGCCTCTGGAAACACCATATATTTT
>TRBJ2-3|18|TRBV28|-|-
CASSFVGAGKGGTDTQYF
TGTGCCAGCAGTTTCGTCGGGGCGGGTAAAGGTGGCACAGATACGCAGTATTTT
>TRBJ2-7|15|TRBV7-8|-|TRBD2
CASSFSGRASYEQYF
TGTGCCAGCAGCTTTAGCGGGAGGGCTTCCTACGAGCAGTACTTC
>TRBJ2-7|12|TRBV2|-|-
CASKRSNVRECF
TGTGCCAGCAAGAGAAGTAACGTTCGGGAGTGCTTC
>TRBJ1-2|12|TRBV30|-|-
CAWSVREGSYTF
TGTGCCTGGAGTGTAAGGGAGGGGAGCTACACCTTC
>TRBJ1-5|15|TRBV28|-|TRBD1
CASSSATGGIQPQHF
TGTGCCAGCAGTTCCGCGACAGGGGGAATCCAGCCCCAGCATTTT
>TRBJ1-5|17|TRBV4-2|-|-
CASSPKMDTAGNQPQHF
TGTGCCAGCAGCCCCAAAATGGACACGGCGGGCAATCAGCCCCAGCATTTT
>TRBJ1-5|12|TRBV28|-|-
CASSLQGQPQHF
TGTGCCAGCAGTTTACAGGGTCAGCCCCAGCATTTT
>TRBJ1-4|14|TRBV7-9|-|-
CASSLGGANEKLFF
TGTGCCAGCAGCTTAGGGGGGGCTAATGAAAAACTGTTTTTT
>TRBJ2-1|11|TRBV27|-|-
CASRGSYEQFF
TGTGCCAGCAGAGGAAGCTATGAGCAGTTCTTC
>TRBJ1-2|11|TRBV10-3|-|-
CAISAQLGYTF
TGTGCCATCAGTGCTCAGTTGGGCTACACCTTC
>TRBJ2-1|13|TRBV10-3|once|-
CAISNAGPNEQFF
TGTGCCATCAGCAATGCAGGGCCCAATGAGCAGTTCTTC
>TRBJ1-5|10|TRBV11-3|-|-
CASSSQPQHF
TGTGCCAGCAGTAGTCAGCCCCAGCATTTT
>TRBJ2-7|16|TRBV5-6|-|TRBD1
CASSLAGDRVPYEQYF
TGTGCCAGCAGCTTGGCTGGGGACAGGGTCCCCTACGAGCAGTACTTC
>TRBJ1-4|15|TRBV4-2|-|-
CASSHPGTENEKLFF
TGTGCCAGCAGCCACCCCGGGACCGAAAATGAAAAACTGTTTTTT
>TRBJ2-7|15|TRBV9|-|-
CASSADASAVSGQYF
TGTGCCAGCAGCGCCGACGCAAGCGCCGTGTCAGGGCAGTACTTC
>TRBJ2-7|15|TRBV6-5|once|-
CASSYLGAAPYEQYF
TGTGCCAGCAGTTACTTGGGGGCGGCCCCCTACGAGCAGTACTTC
>TRBJ1-4|18|TRBV6-4|-|TRBD1
CASIPPGQGKLTNEKLFF
TGTGCCAGCATTCCTCCCGGACAGGGAAAGCTTACTAATGAAAAACTGTTTTTT
>TRBJ2-1|11|TRBV20-1|-|TRBD1
CSVYRGPEQFF
TGCAGTGTCTACAGGGGTCCGGAGCAGTTCTTC
>TRBJ1-1|15|TRBV4-2|-|-
CASSLQLTTNTEAFF
TGTGCCAGCAGCCTCCAATTGACAACAAACACTGAAGCTTTCTTT
>TRBJ1-1|13|TRBV7-2|once|-
CASSLQVNTEAFF
TGTGCCAGCAGCCTACAGGTGAACACTGAAGCTTTCTTT
>TRBJ2-7|12|TRBV7-2|-|-
CASSLSSYEQYF
TGTGCCAGCAGCCTGAGCTCCTACGAGCAGTACTTC